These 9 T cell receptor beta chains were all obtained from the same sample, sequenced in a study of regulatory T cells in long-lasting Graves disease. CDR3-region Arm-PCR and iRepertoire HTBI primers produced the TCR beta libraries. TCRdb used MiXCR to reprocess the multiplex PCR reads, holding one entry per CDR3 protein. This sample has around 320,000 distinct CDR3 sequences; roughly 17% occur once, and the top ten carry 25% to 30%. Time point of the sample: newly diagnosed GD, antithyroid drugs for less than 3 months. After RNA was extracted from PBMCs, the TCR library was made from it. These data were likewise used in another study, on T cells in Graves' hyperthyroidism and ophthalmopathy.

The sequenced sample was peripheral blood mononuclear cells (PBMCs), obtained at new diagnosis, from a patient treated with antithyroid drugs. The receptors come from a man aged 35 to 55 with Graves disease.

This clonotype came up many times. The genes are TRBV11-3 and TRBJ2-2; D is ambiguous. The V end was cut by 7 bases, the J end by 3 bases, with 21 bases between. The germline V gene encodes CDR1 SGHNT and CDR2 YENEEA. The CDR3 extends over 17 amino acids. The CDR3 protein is CASKPMVRSRDTGELFF. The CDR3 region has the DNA TGTGCCAGCAAACCGATGGTTCGGAGTCGTGACACCGGGGAGCTGTTTTTT.

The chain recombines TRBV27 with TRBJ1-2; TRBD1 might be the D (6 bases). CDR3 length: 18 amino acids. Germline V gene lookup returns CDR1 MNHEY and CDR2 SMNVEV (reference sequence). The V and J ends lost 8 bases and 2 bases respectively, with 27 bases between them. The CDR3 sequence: CASGWISDYRESNYGYTF. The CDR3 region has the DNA TGTGCCAGCGGATGGATATCTGATTACAGGGAATCCAACTATGGCTACACCTTC.

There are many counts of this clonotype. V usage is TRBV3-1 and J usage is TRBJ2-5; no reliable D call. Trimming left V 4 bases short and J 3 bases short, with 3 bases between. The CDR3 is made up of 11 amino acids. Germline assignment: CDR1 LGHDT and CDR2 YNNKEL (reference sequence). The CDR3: CASSREETQYF. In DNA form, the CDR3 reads TGTGCCAGCAGCCGTGAAGAGACCCAGTACTTC.

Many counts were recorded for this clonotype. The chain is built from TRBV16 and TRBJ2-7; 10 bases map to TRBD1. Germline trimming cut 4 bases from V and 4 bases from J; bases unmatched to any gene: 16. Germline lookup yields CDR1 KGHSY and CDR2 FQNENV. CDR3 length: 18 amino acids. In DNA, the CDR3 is TGTGCCAGCAGCCCCAGGCGTCTCTGGGGACAGGGGACGTACGAGCAGTACTTC. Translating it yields CASSPRRLWGQGTYEQYF.

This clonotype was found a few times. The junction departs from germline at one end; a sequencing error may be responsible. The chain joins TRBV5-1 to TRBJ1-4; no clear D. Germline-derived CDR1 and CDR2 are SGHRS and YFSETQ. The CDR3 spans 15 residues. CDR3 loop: CASSLAGSGFEKLFF. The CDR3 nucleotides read TGTGCCAGCAGCTTGGCGGGCAGCGGTTTTGAAAAACTGTTTTTT. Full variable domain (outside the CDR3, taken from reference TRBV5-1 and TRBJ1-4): KAGVTQTPRYLIKTRGQQVTLSCSPISGHRSVSWYQQTPGQGLQFLFEYFSETQRNKGNFPGRFSGRQFSNSRSEMNVSTLELGDSALYLCASSLAGSGFEKLFFGSGTQLSVL.

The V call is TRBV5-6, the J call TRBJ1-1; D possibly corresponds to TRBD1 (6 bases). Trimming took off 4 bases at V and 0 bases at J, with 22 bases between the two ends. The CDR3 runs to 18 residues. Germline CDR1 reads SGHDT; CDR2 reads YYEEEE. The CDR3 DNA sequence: TGTGCCAGCAGCGCAAGGGACACCTTCTCTATTCTGAACACTGAAGCTTTCTTT. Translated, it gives CASSARDTFSILNTEAFF.

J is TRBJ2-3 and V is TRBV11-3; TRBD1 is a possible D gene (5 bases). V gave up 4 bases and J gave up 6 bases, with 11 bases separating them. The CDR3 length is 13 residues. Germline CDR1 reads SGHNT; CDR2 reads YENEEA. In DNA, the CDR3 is TGTGCCAGCAGCTCCGGGTCAGGGGATACGCAGTATTTT. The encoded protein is CASSSGSGDTQYF. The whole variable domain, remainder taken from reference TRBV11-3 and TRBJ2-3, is EAGVVQSPRYKIIEKKQPVAFWCNPISGHNTLYWYLQNLGQGPELLIRYENEEAVDDSQLPKDRFSAERLKGVDSTLKIQPAELGDSAVYLCASSSGSGDTQYFGPGTRLTVL.

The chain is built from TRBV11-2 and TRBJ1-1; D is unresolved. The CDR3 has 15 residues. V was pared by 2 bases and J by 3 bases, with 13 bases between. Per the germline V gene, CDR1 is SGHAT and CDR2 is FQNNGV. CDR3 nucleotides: TGTGCCAGCAGCTTACTCGCCCCCAAAGACACTGAAGCTTTCTTT. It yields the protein CASSLLAPKDTEAFF. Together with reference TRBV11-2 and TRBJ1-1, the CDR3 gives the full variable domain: EAGVAQSPRYKIIEKRQSVAFWCNPISGHATLYWYQQILGQGPKLLIQFQNNGVVDDSQLPKDRFSAERLKGVDSTLKIQPAKLEDSAVYLCASSLLAPKDTEAFFGQGTRLTVV.

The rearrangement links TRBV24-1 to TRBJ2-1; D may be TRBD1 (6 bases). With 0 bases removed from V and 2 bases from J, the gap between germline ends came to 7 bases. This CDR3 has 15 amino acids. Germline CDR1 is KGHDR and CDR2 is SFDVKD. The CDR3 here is CATSDLEGAYNEQFF. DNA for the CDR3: TGTGCCACCAGTGATTTGGAGGGGGCCTACAATGAGCAGTTCTTC.